The 3 T cell receptor beta chains given below trace back to one sample, sequenced in a study of shared clonotypes between healthy human individuals. CD8 cells classed as naive were CD45RO-negative and positively selected for CCR7, excluding terminally differentiated effector memory CD45RA+ cells. Some clones are missing from TCRdb's copy, which holds only in-frame ones; the method was immunoSEQ multiplex PCR. The sample holds some 2.1 million clones, just under 95% seen once. Material: naive CD8+ T cells sorted from blood. The source of these receptors is a man younger than 35 in good health.

This chain's CDR3 is CSVQGGTAEQYF. The CDR3 nucleotides are TGCAGCGTTCAAGGGGGGACGGCCGAGCAGTACTTC. V gene TRBV29-1 combines with J gene TRBJ2-7, with D perhaps being TRBD1 or TRBD2 (6 bases each). Germline CDR1 and CDR2: SQVTM and ANQGSEA. The CDR3 has 12 residues. The V end lost 5 bases, the J end lost 6 bases, and 14 bases lay between the germline ends.

The rearrangement uses TRBV7-2 and TRBJ2-7; the match to TRBD1 covers 10 bases. The CDR3 spans 15 residues. V shed 1 base and J 6 bases; nucleotides not matched to a gene: 6. Germline CDR1 SGHTA, CDR2 FQGNSA. The CDR3 reads CASSLDGGTGVEQYF. DNA of the CDR3: TGTGCCAGCAGCTTAGACGGGGGGACAGGGGTCGAGCAGTACTTC.

J is TRBJ2-7 and V is TRBV2; 11 bases are a match to TRBD2. V lost 6 bases to trimming and J lost 4 bases; unmatched junction nucleotides: 5. The CDR3 is 14 residues long. Germline-derived CDR1 and CDR2 are SNHLY and FYNNEI. CDR3 region: CASSQGLADYEQYF. Written as DNA, the CDR3 is TGTGCCAGCAGCCAGGGACTAGCGGATTACGAGCAGTACTTC.